These T cell receptor beta chains were read from a single sample in a study of cytomegalovirus exposure and HLA in healthy donors. Profiled with immunoSEQ multiplex PCR; TCRdb holds only in-frame clones, not every one. The sample has about 86,000 clones, about 85% seen once; the top ten hold roughly 14%. Sequencing was carried out using PBMCs. The source is a woman in her 40s in good health and CMV-seropositive. The CDR3 runs from the conserved cysteine through the conserved F or W. Each record gives: CDR3 protein, CDR3 DNA, D gene, clone size, J gene, V gene. The D gene is left open where the match is weak. Some rows mark clone size as missing; the rest say once, few, many or name a class of expanded clone.

CDR3: CASSSGTSGLYNEQFF
DNA: TGTGCCAGCAGCTCCGGGACTAGCGGTCTCTACAATGAGCAGTTCTTC
D: TRBD2
size: once
J: TRBJ2-1
V: TRBV7-2

CDR3: CASRIKTGTHYEQYF
DNA: TGTGCCAGCAGGATAAAGACAGGGACGCACTACGAGCAGTACTTC
D: TRBD1
size: NA
J: TRBJ2-7
V: TRBV28

CDR3: CASSRETGGTEAFF
DNA: TGTGCCAGCTCACGGGAGACAGGAGGCACTGAAGCTTTCTTT
D: NA
size: NA
J: TRBJ1-1
V: TRBV18

CDR3: CASSLSSYNEQFF
DNA: TGTGCCAGCAGCCTTAGCTCCTACAATGAGCAGTTCTTC
D: NA
size: NA
J: TRBJ2-1
V: TRBV27

CDR3: CASSTDSSYNEQFF
DNA: TGTGCCAGCAGTACAGACAGCTCCTACAATGAGCAGTTCTTC
D: NA
size: NA
J: TRBJ2-1
V: TRBV28

CDR3: CASSLEGTETQYF
DNA: TGTGCCAGCAGTTTAGAGGGCACAGAGACCCAGTACTTC
D: NA
size: few
J: TRBJ2-5
V: TRBV2

CDR3: CASSFTGGEQYF
DNA: TGTGCCAGCAGTTTTACGGGAGGCGAGCAGTACTTC
D: TRBD2
size: NA
J: TRBJ2-7
V: TRBV7-3

CDR3: CASSVTEGTQYF
DNA: TGTGCCAGCAGCGTTACCGAGGGGACCCAGTACTTC
D: NA
size: NA
J: TRBJ2-5
V: TRBV9

CDR3: CSVPLFSAETQYF
DNA: TGCAGCGTACCCTTATTCAGCGCAGAGACCCAGTACTTC
D: NA
size: few
J: TRBJ2-5
V: TRBV29-1

CDR3: CASSLGQGSRYF
DNA: TGTGCCAGCAGCTTGGGGCAGGGGTCGCGGTACTTC
D: NA
size: few
J: TRBJ2-7
V: TRBV5-8

CDR3: CASSTTENTGELFF
DNA: TGTGCCAGCAGCACCACAGAGAACACCGGGGAGCTGTTTTTT
D: NA
size: NA
J: TRBJ2-2
V: TRBV5-6

CDR3: CASSRQGAGQPQHF
DNA: TGTGCCAGCTCACGTCAGGGGGCGGGCCAGCCCCAGCATTTT
D: TRBD1
size: NA
J: TRBJ1-5
V: TRBV18

CDR3: CASLRDRGWYGYTF
DNA: TGTGCCAGTTTGCGGGACAGGGGGTGGTATGGCTACACCTTC
D: TRBD1
size: NA
J: TRBJ1-2
V: TRBV6-4

CDR3: CASSTYRGLDTEAFF
DNA: TGCGCCAGCAGCACCTACAGGGGGCTGGACACTGAAGCTTTCTTT
D: TRBD1
size: NA
J: TRBJ1-1
V: TRBV5-1

CDR3: CASRLGSSYNEQFF
DNA: TGTGCCAGCAGACTCGGGAGCTCCTACAATGAGCAGTTCTTC
D: NA
size: NA
J: TRBJ2-1
V: TRBV27

CDR3: CASSPLAGGYEQYF
DNA: TGTGCCAGCTCACCTCTAGCGGGAGGGTACGAGCAGTACTTC
D: TRBD2
size: NA
J: TRBJ2-7
V: TRBV18

CDR3: CAISSGTGTHSYTF
DNA: TGTGCCATCAGCTCCGGGACAGGCACACATAGCTACACCTTC
D: TRBD1
size: NA
J: TRBJ1-2
V: TRBV10-3

CDR3: CASSYEAGPNEKLFF
DNA: TGTGCCAGCAGTTATGAGGCAGGGCCTAATGAAAAACTGTTTTTT
D: NA
size: many
J: TRBJ1-4
V: TRBV6-5

CDR3: CASSPEEVGYTF
DNA: TGTGCCAGCAGCCCAGAGGAGGTTGGCTACACCTTC
D: NA
size: few
J: TRBJ1-2
V: TRBV9

CDR3: CASRGTGGPYGYTF
DNA: TGTGCCAGCAGGGGGACAGGGGGCCCTTATGGCTACACCTTC
D: TRBD1
size: few
J: TRBJ1-2
V: TRBV28

CDR3: CASSPVEDYGYTF
DNA: TGTGCTAGCAGCCCGGTTGAGGACTATGGCTACACCTTC
D: NA
size: NA
J: TRBJ1-2
V: TRBV7-7

CDR3: CASSLIGGVGDTEAFF
DNA: TGTGCCAGCAGCTTAATCGGGGGGGTTGGGGACACTGAAGCTTTCTTT
D: NA
size: NA
J: TRBJ1-1
V: TRBV7-8

CDR3: CATSRDLGAGTEAFF
DNA: TGTGCCACCAGCAGAGATCTGGGGGCGGGCACTGAAGCTTTCTTT
D: NA
size: NA
J: TRBJ1-1
V: TRBV15

CDR3: CASSIGGLGREEQYF
DNA: TGTGCCAGTAGTATTGGGGGACTCGGGAGAGAAGAGCAGTACTTC
D: NA
size: NA
J: TRBJ2-7
V: TRBV19

CDR3: CASSPRGQGNTEAFF
DNA: TGTGCCAGCAGCCCCAGAGGACAGGGCAACACTGAAGCTTTCTTT
D: TRBD1
size: few
J: TRBJ1-1
V: TRBV11-1

CDR3: CASSITRGSTGELFF
DNA: TGTGCCAGTAGTATAACGAGGGGGAGCACCGGGGAGCTGTTTTTT
D: NA
size: few
J: TRBJ2-2
V: TRBV19

CDR3: CASSSDQGAGSYGYTF
DNA: TGTGCCAGCAGCTCGGATCAGGGGGCCGGTAGCTATGGCTACACCTTC
D: TRBD1
size: NA
J: TRBJ1-2
V: TRBV7-9

CDR3: CATSRGRNPDFGYTF
DNA: TGTGCCACCAGCAGAGGGCGAAACCCCGACTTTGGCTACACCTTC
D: NA
size: NA
J: TRBJ1-2
V: TRBV15

CDR3: CASSILREAFF
DNA: TGTGCCAGTAGTATTCTCCGTGAAGCTTTCTTT
D: NA
size: few
J: TRBJ1-1
V: TRBV19

CDR3: CASSRGMYGELFF
DNA: TGTGCCAGTAGCCGGGGGATGTACGGGGAGCTGTTTTTT
D: NA
size: NA
J: TRBJ2-2
V: TRBV19

CDR3: CASSPAGPLSYEQYF
DNA: TGTGCCAGCAGCCCGGCAGGGCCTCTCTCCTACGAGCAGTACTTC
D: NA
size: NA
J: TRBJ2-7
V: TRBV5-6

CDR3: CASSLAGAGANVLTF
DNA: TGCGCCAGCAGCTTGGCGGGGGCTGGGGCCAACGTCCTGACTTTC
D: NA
size: NA
J: TRBJ2-6
V: TRBV5-1